Following are 27 T cell receptor beta chains from one sample sequenced in a study of shared clonotypes between healthy human individuals. Only in-frame clones appear in the TCRdb table, and some are missing; sequencing was by immunoSEQ multiplex PCR. The sample lists over a million clones; around 75% were seen once. The specimen sequenced was memory CD4+ T cells sorted from blood. Specified subset: CD45RA-negative fraction. These TCRs come from a man younger than 35 in good health.

The chain is built from TRBV5-1 and TRBJ1-1; tentatively, D is TRBD1 (5 bases). Trimming stripped 0 bases from V and 0 bases from J, with 9 bases between. Germline CDR1 SGHRS, CDR2 YFSETQ. This CDR3 contains 15 residues. The CDR3 DNA follows: TGCGCCAGCAGCTTGGCTGGGACCTTGAACACTGAAGCTTTCTTT. Translated, it gives CASSLAGTLNTEAFF.

The genes are TRBV7-8 and TRBJ1-3, with D hard to call. CDR1 is SGHVS, CDR2 FQNEAQ, per germline. V lost 3 bases to trimming and J lost 0 bases, with 0 bases between them. CDR3 length: 12 amino acids. The CDR3 region is CASSFSGNTIYF. CDR3 bases: TGTGCCAGCAGCTTCTCTGGAAACACCATATATTTT.

The chain combines TRBV6-1 with TRBJ1-3, with D possibly TRBD1 on 5 matching bases. V lost 2 bases, J lost 3 bases, and 11 bases lay in between. The germline CDR1 and CDR2 sequences are MNHNS and SASEGT. CDR3 length: 15 residues. CDR3 coding DNA: TGTGCCAGCAGTGAAACGGGTCAGGGTGGAAACACCATATATTTT. This codes for CASSETGQGGNTIYF.

The genes are TRBV7-6 and TRBJ2-5; TRBD2 matches at 8 bases. The CDR3 is made up of 16 amino acids. Germline V gene data show CDR1 as SGHVS and CDR2 as FNYEAQ. The V gene end was trimmed by 5 bases and the J gene end by 1 base; junction bases not matched to a gene: 9. The CDR3 DNA sequence: TGTGCCAGCAGCCGGGCCAGCGGGGGCATCCAAGAGACCCAGTACTTC. This translates into CASSRASGGIQETQYF.

This clone appeared a single time. A single base separates this from a much larger clone, so it may be a read error. The chain links TRBV18 to TRBJ2-2; 9 positions match TRBD1. Germline V gives CDR1 KGHSH, CDR2 LQKENI. Trimming removed 4 bases from V and 1 base from J; junction bases left unmatched: 7. This CDR3 is 17 amino acids long. CDR3 DNA: TGTGCCAGCTCACTTACGGTGGGACAGGGGAACACCGGGGAGCTGTTTTTT. Protein: CASSLTVGQGNTGELFF.

J is TRBJ2-7 and V is TRBV6-4; TRBD1 is a possible D gene (6 bases). The CDR3 loop spans 17 amino acids. Germline V gene data show CDR1 as MRHNA and CDR2 as SNTAGT. The V end lost 3 bases, the J end lost 6 bases, and 24 bases lay between the germline ends. CDR3: CASSDRDKQGEFGEQYF. The CDR3 region has the DNA TGTGCCAGCAGTGATAGGGACAAGCAGGGTGAGTTCGGCGAGCAGTACTTC.

This clone was picked up a small number of times. This chain uses TRBV29-1 with TRBJ1-1; TRBD1 matches 7 bases. CDR3 length: 13 residues. V shed 6 bases, J shed 4 bases, and the junction held 8 bases outside the gene matches. Germline values: CDR1 SQVTM, CDR2 ANQGSEA. The DNA for the CDR3 is TGCAGCGTCTCGACAGGGTCGGGCACTGAAGCTTTCTTT. It yields the protein CSVSTGSGTEAFF.

The genes are TRBV5-1 and TRBJ1-1, with 7 nucleotides matching TRBD1. Per the germline V gene, CDR1 is SGHRS and CDR2 is YFSETQ. With 0 bases clipped from V and 5 bases from J, the junction kept 10 bases outside the gene matches. The CDR3 loop spans 16 amino acids. CDR3 bases: TGCGCCAGCAGCTTGGACGTCACAGGGGTTAGAACTGAAGCTTTCTTT. As protein: CASSLDVTGVRTEAFF.

This clone occurred once. The chain employs TRBV18 and TRBJ2-2, with a weak D call TRBD1 (5 bases). Germline V gene data show CDR1 as KGHSH and CDR2 as LQKENI. The CDR3 covers 15 residues. Trimming left V 3 bases short and J 0 bases short, with 8 bases between. The CDR3 bases are TGTGCCAGCTCACCCCTGACAGCGAACACCGGGGAGCTGTTTTTT. Protein sequence: CASSPLTANTGELFF. The whole variable domain, filled in from reference TRBV18 and TRBJ2-2, reads NAGVMQNPRHLVRRRGQEARLRCSPMKGHSHVYWYRQLPEEGLKFMVYLQKENIIDESGMPKERFSAEFPKEGPSILRIQQVVRGDSAAYFCASSPLTANTGELFFGEGSRLTVL.

The V call is TRBV30, the J call TRBJ1-3, with 8 bases that match TRBD1. J gave up 3 bases and V 7 bases, and 2 bases lay outside the gene matches. There are 12 residues in the CDR3. The V gene's germline CDR1 is GTSNPN and CDR2 SVGIG (reference sequence). CDR3 protein: CASDRGGNTIYF. The CDR3 DNA reads as TGTGCCTCCGACAGGGGTGGAAACACCATATATTTT.

The genes are TRBV10-3 and TRBJ2-7; 7 bases are a match to TRBD2. V shed 3 bases, J shed 1 base, and the junction held 3 bases outside the gene matches. The CDR3 sequence is 14 residues long. CDR1 and CDR2 (germline): ENHRY, SYGVKD. CDR3 residues: CAISEPAGSYEQYF. Written as DNA, the CDR3 is TGTGCCATCAGTGAACCAGCGGGGTCCTACGAGCAGTACTTC.

The chain recombines TRBV5-6 with TRBJ1-4; D remains ambiguous. The CDR3 spans 16 residues. Germline V CDR1 and CDR2: SGHDT, YYEEEE. The ends were cut back, 3 bases at V and 7 bases at J, with 19 bases in the middle. The CDR3 spells CASSSAGEGGSEKLFF. The CDR3 DNA reads as TGTGCCAGCAGCTCGGCGGGTGAGGGAGGGAGTGAAAAACTGTTTTTT.

This clone was found once. The gene calls are TRBV5-6 and TRBJ2-2, with TRBD2 identical over 8 bases. V trimming: 0 bases; J trimming: 3 bases; junction bases outside the gene matches: 4. Germline loops: CDR1 SGHDT, CDR2 YYEEEE. This CDR3 is 16 amino acids long. CDR3 residues: CASSLVSGGHTGELFF. The CDR3 bases are TGTGCCAGCAGCTTGGTAAGCGGGGGACACACCGGGGAGCTGTTTTTT.

The chain joins TRBV7-9 to TRBJ1-4, with D perhaps matching TRBD1 (5 bases). Germline CDR1 and CDR2: SEHNR and FQNEAQ (reference sequence). CDR3 length equals 13 residues. The germline V and J ends were trimmed by 5 bases and 7 bases, with 11 bases remaining between them. The CDR3 is CASSQGWGEKLFF. The CDR3, as DNA: TGTGCCAGCAGCCAGGGTTGGGGTGAAAAACTGTTTTTT.

The chain combines TRBV5-1 with TRBJ1-2, with a possible D match to TRBD1 (6 bases). Trimming removed 0 bases at V and 7 bases at J, with 16 bases between. Germline CDR1 and CDR2: SGHRS and YFSETQ. The CDR3 loop spans 15 amino acids. CDR3 region: CASSLAGGGQGGYTF. The DNA for the CDR3 is TGCGCCAGCAGCTTGGCGGGCGGGGGGCAAGGTGGCTACACCTTC.

The genes are TRBV5-5 and TRBJ2-5; 7 bases map to TRBD2. CDR1 and CDR2 (germline): SGHKS, YYEKEE (reference sequence). The V gene end was trimmed by 7 bases and the J gene end by 7 bases; junction bases not matched to a gene: 13. CDR3 size: 14 residues. The CDR3 loop reads CASQLAAGFGTQYF. In nucleotides, the CDR3 is TGTGCCAGCCAGCTAGCGGCGGGCTTTGGGACCCAGTACTTC.

This clone occurred once. The gene calls are TRBV28 and TRBJ2-7; 8 nucleotides line up with TRBD2. Germline CDR1 and CDR2: MDHEN and SYDVKM. The CDR3 sequence is 13 residues long. V was pared by 6 bases and J by 4 bases, with 5 bases of the junction left unmatched. The CDR3 coding sequence is TGTGCCAGCAGCGCTGCGGGGGGTTACGAGCAGTACTTC. Its protein is CASSAAGGYEQYF.

Remarks on this clone: The same CDR3 arises from other DNA sequences in this sample as well. The V gene is TRBV5-1, the J gene TRBJ2-5; D remains ambiguous. The length of the CDR3 is 12 residues. The germline CDR1 and CDR2 sequences are SGHRS and YFSETQ. V was pared by 4 bases and J by 1 base, with 5 bases between. CDR3 coding DNA: TGCGCCAGCAGCCTACGCCAAGAGACCCAGTACTTC. This translates into CASSLRQETQYF.

This clone was seen just once. This chain joins TRBV11-2 and TRBJ1-6; 10 nucleotides agree with TRBD1. CDR1 SGHAT and CDR2 FQNNGV come from the germline V gene. The V and J ends lost 5 bases and 8 bases, in that order; junction bases with no gene match: 6. The CDR3 has 15 residues. Here the CDR3 reads CASSTTGGRDSPLHF. Written as DNA, the CDR3 is TGTGCCAGCAGCACGACAGGGGGCAGGGATTCACCCCTCCACTTT.

The gene calls are TRBV5-6 and TRBJ2-5; D unclear. Germline loops: CDR1 SGHDT, CDR2 YYEEEE. This CDR3 contains 15 residues. V shed 1 base and J shed 1 base, with 11 bases lying between them. CDR3 region: CASSLLSGRQETQYF. The CDR3 bases are TGTGCCAGCAGCTTGCTGTCTGGACGCCAAGAGACCCAGTACTTC. Based on the CDR3 plus reference TRBV5-6 and TRBJ2-5, the full variable domain is DAGVTQSPTHLIKTRGQQVTLRCSPKSGHDTVSWYQQALGQGPQFIFQYYEEEERQRGNFPDRFSGHQFPNYSSELNVNALLLGDSALYLCASSLLSGRQETQYFGPGTRLLVL.

This chain connects TRBV5-1 to TRBJ2-2; a weak D match, TRBD2 (5 bases). CDR1 and CDR2 (germline): SGHRS, YFSETQ. The CDR3 has 13 residues. The V and J ends lost 6 bases and 3 bases respectively, with 9 bases between them. The CDR3 protein is CASTQDYTGELFF. As DNA, the CDR3 is TGCGCCAGCACCCAGGACTACACCGGGGAGCTGTTTTTT. Complete variable domain (other parts from reference TRBV5-1 and TRBJ2-2): KAGVTQTPRYLIKTRGQQVTLSCSPISGHRSVSWYQQTPGQGLQFLFEYFSETQRNKGNFPGRFSGRQFSNSRSEMNVSTLELGDSALYLCASTQDYTGELFFGEGSRLTVL.

The chain is built from TRBV27 and TRBJ1-6, with D possibly TRBD1 on 5 matching bases. There are 14 residues in the CDR3. CDR1 and CDR2 (germline): MNHEY, SMNVEV (reference sequence). The germline V and J ends were trimmed by 10 bases and 8 bases, with 18 bases remaining between them. The chain's CDR3 is CATSWGGGDSPLHF. The DNA for the CDR3 is TGTGCCACCTCCTGGGGGGGTGGTGATTCACCCCTCCACTTT.

This clone was observed once. The chain employs TRBV7-9 and TRBJ2-1; 12 bases align to TRBD1. The length of the CDR3 is 15 residues. The V and J ends lost 4 bases and 8 bases, in that order; junction bases with no gene match: 6. Per the germline V gene, CDR1 is SEHNR and CDR2 is FQNEAQ (reference sequence). The CDR3 DNA follows: TGTGCCAGCAGCTCGCCGGGACAGGGGGCGCATGAGCAGTTCTTC. Its translation is CASSSPGQGAHEQFF.

The chain employs TRBV5-1 and TRBJ2-2, with a weak D call TRBD1 (5 bases). Trimming stripped 0 bases from V and 5 bases from J, with 14 bases between. CDR1 SGHRS and CDR2 YFSETQ come from the germline V gene. The CDR3 is 16 amino acids. The CDR3 region is CASSLDPGSRTGELFF. The CDR3 DNA sequence: TGCGCCAGCAGCTTGGATCCAGGGTCCAGGACCGGGGAGCTGTTTTTT.

V usage is TRBV10-3 and J usage is TRBJ1-2, with D perhaps TRBD1 (5 bases). The germline V gene has CDR1 ENHRY and CDR2 SYGVKD. The V gene lost 4 bases and the J gene lost 8 bases, with 17 bases spanning the gap. The CDR3 totals 14 residues. CDR3: CAISVVWQGGGYTF. DNA of the CDR3: TGTGCCATCAGTGTAGTATGGCAGGGTGGCGGCTACACCTTC.

This chain connects TRBV9 to TRBJ2-7; D not certain. V was clipped by 0 bases and J by 5 bases, with 9 bases between them. The germline V gene has CDR1 SGDLS and CDR2 YYNGEE. The CDR3 contains 13 residues. CDR3 amino acids: CASSVATRDEQYF. Written as DNA, the CDR3 is TGTGCCAGCAGCGTAGCCACAAGGGACGAGCAGTACTTC.

V gene TRBV5-6 combines with J gene TRBJ1-1; no definite D call. The V and J ends lost 5 bases and 4 bases respectively, with 15 bases between them. Germline CDR1 reads SGHDT; CDR2 reads YYEEEE. There are 14 residues in the CDR3. The CDR3 region has the DNA TGTGCCAGCAGTCCCCCCCGCGGGAGCACTGAAGCTTTCTTT. It yields the protein CASSPPRGSTEAFF.